Below, 16 T cell receptor beta chains from the same sample are listed, as sequenced in a study of regulatory T cells in long-lasting Graves disease. Arm-PCR with iRepertoire HTBI primers amplified the CDR3 regions for these TCR beta libraries. Each CDR3 protein is one row after TCRdb ran MiXCR on the multiplex PCR reads. The sample includes under 500,000 distinct CDR3 sequences, around 20% seen only once; the top ten take under 9%. Regarding time point: persistent/refractory GD, antithyroid drugs over 5 years with positive TRAb. The TCR library was prepared using RNA isolated from PBMCs. This material consisted of peripheral blood mononuclear cells (PBMCs), taken when the disease was refractory, from a patient treated with antithyroid drugs. The receptors stem from a female donor with Graves disease.

This clonotype was seen at least ten times. The J gene is TRBJ1-4, the V gene TRBV6-2 or TRBV6-3; no definite D call. The CDR3 spans 15 residues. With 4 bases removed from V and 7 bases from J, the gap between germline ends came to 16 bases. Looked up from germline, CDR1 is MNHEY and CDR2 is SVGEGT. The CDR3 nucleotides read TGTGCCAGCAGTTCCCCCGGGCAGACCAGTGAAAAACTGTTTTTT. It codes for CASSSPGQTSEKLFF.

This clonotype was picked up a small number of times. CDR3 nucleotide sequence: TGTGCCAGCAGGTCACCTCAGGGGGCTGCCGGGGAGCTGTTTTTT. Translation gives CASRSPQGAAGELFF. V and J are TRBV13 and TRBJ2-2, with 8 bases identical to TRBD1. The V gene's germline CDR1 is PRHDT and CDR2 FYEKMQ (reference sequence). V lost 6 bases to trimming and J lost 6 bases; unmatched junction nucleotides: 9. This CDR3 is built from 15 residues.

This clonotype appeared many times. The J gene is TRBJ2-5, the V gene TRBV12-3 or TRBV12-4; D may be TRBD2 (6 bases). V lost 5 bases to trimming and J lost 4 bases, with 23 bases between them. The CDR3 sequence is 17 residues long. CDR3 sequence reads: CASSPGEGGVHGETQYF. In nucleotides, the CDR3 is TGTGCCAGCAGTCCGGGTGAAGGAGGGGTTCACGGAGAGACCCAGTACTTC.

This clonotype has more than one count but fewer than ten. The chain carries TRBV12-3 or TRBV12-4 and TRBJ2-7, with D perhaps given as TRBD1 or TRBD2 (5 bases each). CDR3 length: 13 residues. V was clipped by 8 bases and J by 6 bases, with 17 bases between them. Here the CDR3 DNA reads TGTGCCAGCCGTCGGGCAGGGAGTAGCGAGCAGTACTTC. Translation gives CASRRAGSSEQYF.

About this clonotype itself: It may be a read error: a sequence one base away is much more abundant. The rearrangement links TRBV28 to TRBJ2-4; D not resolved. The CDR3 is made up of 16 amino acids. The germline V gene has CDR1 MDHEN and CDR2 SYDVKM. Trimming removed 7 bases from V and 0 bases from J, with 16 bases in between. This chain's CDR3 is CASTSDGKLAKNIQYF. CDR3 in DNA: TGTGCCAGCACCTCGGACGGAAAACTAGCCAAAAACATTCAGTACTTC.

This chain links TRBV28 with TRBJ2-7; weak D call: TRBD2 (6 bases). V lost 9 bases to trimming and J lost 6 bases, with 18 bases between them. CDR3 length equals 13 residues. The germline CDR1 and CDR2 sequences are MDHEN and SYDVKM. CDR3 protein: CASLGRLEGEQYF. CDR3 in DNA: TGTGCCAGTCTGGGGAGACTAGAAGGCGAGCAGTACTTC. The full variable domain, with the rest looked up from reference TRBV28 and TRBJ2-7, is DVKVTQSSRYLVKRTGEKVFLECVQDMDHENMFWYRQDPGLGLRLIYFSYDVKMKEKGDIPEGYSVSREKKERFSLILESASTNQTSMYLCASLGRLEGEQYFGPGTRLTVT.

In its sample, this clonotype was seen a few times. This chain uses TRBV7-2 with TRBJ2-2; D is unresolved. V lost 5 bases, J lost 6 bases, and 10 bases lay in between. Germline V lookup: CDR1 SGHTA, CDR2 FQGNSA. The CDR3 has 13 residues. The CDR3: CASSHYVAGELFF. The DNA of the CDR3 is TGTGCCAGCAGCCACTATGTGGCCGGGGAGCTGTTTTTT.

This chain joins TRBV5-1 and TRBJ2-7; D gene uncertain. CDR3 length: 15 amino acids. CDR1 is SGHRS, CDR2 YFSETQ, per germline. Between the trimmed V and J ends, which lost 0 bases and 0 bases, there was a span of 10 bases. As DNA, the CDR3 is TGCGCCAGCAGCTTGGTTCCCTCGGACTCCTACGAGCAGTACTTC. Residues: CASSLVPSDSYEQYF.

This clonotype was recorded many times. V and J are TRBV27 and TRBJ2-7; D is tentatively TRBD1 or TRBD2 (5 bases each). Germline V gene lookup returns CDR1 MNHEY and CDR2 SMNVEV (reference sequence). With 5 bases removed from V and 5 bases from J, the gap between germline ends came to 25 bases. The CDR3 is made up of 17 amino acids. The CDR3: CASSVTPEGPLSNEQYF. As DNA, the CDR3 is TGTGCCAGCAGTGTAACACCCGAGGGACCACTGAGCAACGAGCAGTACTTC.

The CDR3 reads CASSTTPGLSTGELFF. Written as DNA, the CDR3 is TGTGCCAGCAGTACGACACCGGGACTGTCCACCGGGGAGCTGTTTTTT. The rearrangement joins TRBV14 to TRBJ2-2; D possibly corresponds to TRBD2 (6 bases). This CDR3 contains 16 residues. Trimming removed 6 bases at V and 4 bases at J, with 18 bases between. Germline values: CDR1 SGHDN, CDR2 FVKESK.

At least ten counts were recorded for this clonotype. V usage is TRBV28 and J usage is TRBJ1-5; D may be TRBD1 (6 bases). Germline V gene data show CDR1 as MDHEN and CDR2 as SYDVKM. The V gene lost 4 bases and the J gene lost 1 base, with 8 bases spanning the gap. This CDR3 is 14 amino acids long. The CDR3 spells CASSWTASNQPQHF. CDR3 sequence (DNA): TGTGCCAGCAGTTGGACAGCGAGCAATCAGCCCCAGCATTTT.

The chain's CDR3 is CASSPGLAETTDTQYF. The CDR3 region has the DNA TGTGCCAGCTCACCGGGACTAGCGGAGACCACAGATACGCAGTATTTT. The V call is TRBV18, the J call TRBJ2-3, with 11 positions matching TRBD2. J was trimmed by 2 bases and V by 3 bases; bases with no gene match: 4. The CDR3 loop spans 16 amino acids. The germline CDR1 and CDR2 sequences are KGHSH and LQKENI.

This clonotype was picked up many times. This sequence joins TRBV28 and TRBJ2-7; the match to TRBD1 covers 9 bases. The CDR3 length is 14 residues. Per the germline V gene, CDR1 is MDHEN and CDR2 is SYDVKM. The V gene end was trimmed by 6 bases and the J gene end by 1 base; junction bases not matched to a gene: 4. The DNA of the CDR3 is TGTGCCAGCAGCTCGACAGGGGGGTCCTACGAGCAGTACTTC. Protein sequence: CASSSTGGSYEQYF.

This clonotype was detected only a few times. This chain uses TRBV9 with TRBJ2-5, with 8 bases fitting TRBD2. The CDR3 is 19 amino acids. V lost 7 bases and J lost 7; bases outside the gene matches: 27. The germline CDR1 and CDR2 sequences are SGDLS and YYNGEE. DNA for the CDR3: TGTGCCAGCCGCGGCGGAGGATTAGGAGTAGCGGGAAGGGGGAGGACCCAGTACTTC. It is translated as CASRGGGLGVAGRGRTQYF.

At least ten counts were recorded for this clonotype. This chain connects TRBV2 to TRBJ1-2; a possible D gene is TRBD1 (6 bases). The CDR3 is 13 amino acids. In germline, CDR1 is SNHLY, CDR2 FYNNEI. V was clipped by 6 bases and J by 5 bases, with 13 bases between them. The CDR3 coding sequence is TGTGCCAGCAGACCTACAGGGAGTTATGGCTACACCTTC. It translates to CASRPTGSYGYTF.

This clonotype has a count of ten or more. This sequence joins TRBV6-5 and TRBJ2-7, with TRBD1 as a possible D gene (5 bases). V dropped 2 bases and J dropped 7 bases, with 18 bases sitting between them. The CDR3 extends over 15 amino acids. Germline CDR1 reads MNHEY; CDR2 reads SVGAGI. CDR3: CASSYVRAPLGEQYF. The CDR3, as DNA: TGTGCCAGCAGTTACGTCAGGGCGCCCCTTGGAGAGCAGTACTTC.